Listed below are T cell receptor beta chains from one sample, sequenced in a study of blood T cells in healthy people across ages. TCRdb called the 5' RACE reads again in MiXCR, with one record for every CDR3 protein. The profile shows about 580,000 distinct CDR3 sequences, 40% to 55% of them singletons. Material for sequencing was blood. The origin of the receptors is a man aged 80 or over in good health. Each CDR3 is given with its conserved first and last residue. Fields, in order: CDR3 protein, CDR3 DNA, V gene, J gene, clone size, D gene. D genes are given only for firm matches. Clone size is shown for a subset of rows, as once, few, many or a class of expanded clone.

CASSSSRGVAGYTF	TGTGCCAGCAGCTCCTCCAGAGGGGTCGCTGGCTACACCTTC	TRBV12-3/TRBV12-4	TRBJ1-2	few	NA
CATSSPGVYGETQYF	TGTGCCACCAGTTCCCCCGGTGTTTATGGGGAGACCCAGTACTTC	TRBV24-1	TRBJ2-5	NA	NA
CATSSYGRGSSNEQFF	TGTGCCACCAGCAGCTACGGTCGCGGGAGCTCAAATGAGCAGTTCTTC	TRBV15	TRBJ2-1	NA	TRBD2
CASSLDFGADTQYF	TGTGCCAGCAGCTTAGATTTCGGGGCGGATACGCAGTATTTT	TRBV11-3	TRBJ2-3	NA	NA
CASSLDGGAPPYEQYF	TGTGCCAGCAGCTTGGATGGGGGGGCGCCCCCCTACGAGCAGTACTTC	TRBV5-6	TRBJ2-7	NA	NA
CASSLAGLARYNEQFF	TGTGCCAGCAGCTTGGCGGGACTAGCGCGATACAATGAGCAGTTCTTC	TRBV5-6	TRBJ2-1	NA	TRBD2
CSAAFRSYNEQFF	TGCAGCGCCGCCTTCCGCTCCTACAATGAGCAGTTCTTC	TRBV29-1	TRBJ2-1	few	NA
CASSRQRTGGDEQYF	TGCGCCAGCAGCCGCCAGAGGACAGGGGGCGACGAGCAGTACTTC	TRBV4-3	TRBJ2-7	NA	TRBD1
CASSSGRISGEQFF	TGCGCCAGCAGCTCGGGACGAATCTCGGGTGAGCAGTTCTTC	TRBV5-1	TRBJ2-1	NA	NA
CASSYRGGHEQYF	TGTGCCAGCAGTTACAGGGGCGGCCACGAGCAGTACTTC	TRBV6-6	TRBJ2-7	many	NA
CASSLGTVLSGANVLTF	TGTGCCAGCAGCTTAGGGACAGTCCTATCTGGGGCCAACGTCCTGACTTTC	TRBV7-3	TRBJ2-6	NA	TRBD1